This TCR beta chain was recorded in a study of shared clonotypes between healthy human individuals (dated by TCRdb to 2018 to 2021). Study-wide context: The cohort included a few men and a couple of women between 18 and 49 years of age. Different laboratories and diverse techniques were used to prepare libraries and sequence TCR repertoires, to increase sequencing depth and limit assay-specific biases. Per donor, leukapheresis produced somewhere between about 0.9 and 10 billion PBMCs. To estimate repertoire size and how much clonotype sharing occurs between individuals, the study deeply sequenced the blood TCR repertoires of roughly 5 healthy adults.

A note on this clone: Its antigen remains undetermined. No base quality information exists; no much larger clone differs at one position.

From a lookup of the germline V gene, CDR1 and CDR2 are MNHNS and SASEGT. At the junction V is shortened by 4 bases and J by 5 bases, with 20 bases in between. The CDR3 numbers 16 residues from cysteine through phenylalanine. Of the read, only the CDR3 DNA is kept; its 48 bases are in frame from base 1. Donors were healthy HIV-negative adults with no recently reported acute infections or vaccinations. All donors were Caucasian adults living in Nashville, Tennessee, USA. For unsorted samples, 70 million to 95 million PBMCs were counted, and genomic DNA was extracted using the QIAamp DNA Blood Mini kit. Blood was obtained by leukapheresis, after which PBMCs were separated by Ficoll-Histopaque density gradient centrifugation and cryopreserved in liquid nitrogen vapor phase. The paper as a whole reports these results and caveats: Sampling was restricted to blood, and TCR repertoires in tissues likely differ from the TCR repertoires found in blood. Because the study included a small number of donors, the genetic and exposure-history diversity represented was limited. Based on pairwise subsampling, the degree of clonotype sharing among donors was expected to be affected by sequencing depth.

TCR CDR3 regions were amplified from genomic DNA by multiplex PCR using the deep immunoSEQ assay. Extracted genomic DNA from each cell subset was spread evenly across all wells of several immunoSEQ 96-well plates, with each plate serving as a replicate. Each replicate PCR for unsorted PBMC received 300 to 350 ng genomic DNA, equal to about 30,000 T cell genomes. Ten immunoSEQ deep assay plates were used to sequence the unsorted PBMC genomic DNA. The purified libraries were quantified using a Qubit 3.0 fluorometer, sized with a Bioanalyzer 2100, and then quantified again using the KAPA Library Quantification kit. Every immunoSEQ 96-well plate was sequenced on a separate single-read 150-cycle Illumina NextSeq 550 flow cell. Under the source paper's analysis protocol: Because the immunoSEQ output included only junctional sequences and no quality scores, the filtering could not be the same as the filtering used for full-length reads. To assign V/J genes and CDR3, sequences were annotated using PyIR, a Python wrapper for IgBLAST v1.9, with IMGT germline references. Reads with weak V/J assignments (E-value above 1e-6), missing CDR3, stop codons, out-of-frame junctions, or ambiguous translated residues were removed. A V3J clonotype was defined by an identical inferred V gene, J gene, and CDR3 amino acid sequence. To compute the percentage overlap between repertoires, the number of shared unique clonotypes was divided by the size of the smaller repertoire. Repertoire richness was assessed with RTK rarefaction, the Chao1 estimator, and Recon v2.1 estimates of unobserved clonotypes. TCRdb stores this immuneACCESS table with in-frame sequences only. Part of the clones is absent; in the studies checked, under half of the shortfall reflects unresolved V genes, and no reason is known for the rest. The DNA was the basis for D and trimming; V, J and clone size are from that table. Counted in this sample were approximately 500,000 clones; 75% to 85% of them appeared once. 10% to 15% of the sample goes to the ten largest clones.

The receptor was derived from a woman in her 40s in good health. Some clones in this sample may be carry-over from other donors' samples. The chain is made from TRBV6-1 and TRBJ1-2; a tentative D match to TRBD1 spans 6 bases. Sequenced: PBMCs. The CDR3 is CASSARFRTEIYGYTF. The DNA is TGTGCCAGCAGTGCTCGTTTTCGGACAGAGATATATGGCTACACCTTC.